One T cell receptor beta chain is described in this entry. The target antigen is unknown. Germline and junction disagree at one end, which may indicate a read error. The source of the sample is a study of cytomegalovirus exposure and HLA in healthy donors. The overall study: Inside one of the first data releases sat about 85 million unique TCRs taken from HLA-typed donors. Study observations and caveats: In a later analysis, V- and J-gene trimming of beta chains associated with a DCLRE1C missense variant, replicated independently. Sequencing probably produced one cluster of sequence variants that were highly shared.

PCR involved 60 Vbeta and 13 Jbeta primers. Repertoires were generated with immunoSEQ multiplex PCR, while TCRdb's copy carries only in-frame clones and drops some. The data contain more than 150,000 clones, roughly 77% of them seen just once; the ten biggest clones take up 1.5% to 2%. Germline V gene sequence: CDR1 MRHNA, CDR2 SNTAGT. There are 11 residues in the CDR3. The sequence was obtained from a woman in her thirties in good health and CMV-seronegative. This chain links TRBV6-4 with TRBJ1-1; the D is unclear. Source material: PBMCs. The CDR3 DNA sequence: TGTTCCAGCCGCGATGGCACTGAAGCTTTCTTT. It is translated as CSSRDGTEAFF.